This T cell receptor beta chain was captured by sequencing in a study of regulatory T cells in long-lasting Graves disease. This clonotype was seen ten or more times. Antigen specificity is unknown. Time point given: newly diagnosed GD, antithyroid drugs for less than 3 months. The authors made the TCR library using RNA they extracted from PBMCs. Doctors identified Graves' disease using the American Thyroid Association guidelines. Study-wide points: Only peripheral blood was studied, not thyroid tissue.

According to the study, TCR beta libraries were built with iRepertoire HTBI primers and CDR3-region Arm-PCR. From the multiplex PCR reads, TCRdb called clonotypes with MiXCR, one entry per CDR3 protein. Here the sample spans approximately 360,000 distinct CDR3 sequences, about 11% being singletons. The V end was cut by 8 bases, the J end by 6 bases, with 13 bases between. This CDR3 has 12 residues. Germline CDR1 is MNHNS and CDR2 is SASEGT. These data were also filed under a second study, of T cells in Graves' hyperthyroidism and ophthalmopathy. From that report: RT-PCR in the first round (using the HTBI primer set) targeted the TCR CDR3.

The receptor's source is a woman aged 18-29 years with Graves disease. The source was peripheral blood mononuclear cells (PBMCs), collected at new diagnosis, from a patient treated with antithyroid drugs. V gene TRBV6-1 combines with J gene TRBJ1-1; no reliable D call. The chain's CDR3 is CASEELGSEAFF. The CDR3 DNA reads as TGTGCCAGCGAGGAGTTAGGATCTGAAGCTTTCTTT.